The 10 T cell receptor beta chains below all came from one sample that was sequenced in a study of CD8 T cells in ankylosing spondylitis. One entry per CDR3 protein results from TCRdb running MiXCR on the 5' RACE reads. This sample has 700,000 or so distinct CDR3 sequences, with around 17% found just once. No antigen has been identified for these receptors. Whole-study findings and limits: Apparently characteristic of ankylosing spondylitis blood was a TCR beta motif (roughly 8 highly homologous variants).

Sequencing was carried out using blood, either unsorted or a sorted T cell fraction (not recorded which). These receptors were taken from a male donor with ankylosing spondylitis.

The rearrangement joins TRBV4-2 to TRBJ1-5; D remains ambiguous. Per the germline V gene, CDR1 is LGHNA and CDR2 is YNFKEQ. This CDR3 spans 13 amino acids. V dropped 5 bases and J dropped 3 bases, with 8 bases sitting between them. In DNA, the CDR3 is TGTGCCAGCAGCGGGCAGCCCAATCAGCCCCAGCATTTT. Its translation: CASSGQPNQPQHF.

This clonotype was seen only a few times. The chain couples TRBV27 to TRBJ2-1, with 9 bases fitting TRBD2. The CDR3 is 14 residues long. CDR1 is MNHEY and CDR2 is SMNVEV in the germline V gene (reference sequence). The trim removed 3 bases at V and 6 bases at J, leaving 3 bases unmatched. The CDR3 protein is CASSFSGSPNEQFF. Here the CDR3 DNA reads TGTGCCAGCAGTTTTAGCGGGAGCCCCAATGAGCAGTTCTTC.

The chain recombines TRBV9 with TRBJ2-7, with 13 bases lining up with TRBD2. The CDR3 spans 16 residues. After removal of 4 bases from V and 3 bases from J, the junction contained 7 bases not matched to a gene. CDR1 is SGDLS, CDR2 YYNGEE, per germline. The CDR3 loop reads CASSTHGLAGDYEQYF. The CDR3 DNA reads as TGTGCCAGCAGCACGCACGGACTAGCGGGAGACTACGAGCAGTACTTC. Filled out from reference TRBV9 and TRBJ2-7, the complete variable domain reads DSGVTQTPKHLITATGQRVTLRCSPRSGDLSVYWYQQSLDQGLQFLIQYYNGEERAKGNILERFSAQQFPDLHSELNLSSLELGDSALYFCASSTHGLAGDYEQYFGPGTRLTVT.

The chain links TRBV7-9 to TRBJ2-1; the D gene is possibly TRBD2 (5 bases). V was clipped by 2 bases and J by 5 bases, with 16 bases between them. The length of the CDR3 is 16 residues. CDR1 and CDR2 (germline): SEHNR, FQNEAQ (reference sequence). CDR3 DNA: TGTGCCAGCAGCTTATTTGAGGGCATGGGCCACAATGAGCAGTTCTTC. It yields the protein CASSLFEGMGHNEQFF.

The chain links TRBV5-5 to TRBJ2-6; D is unresolved. Germline V lookup: CDR1 SGHKS, CDR2 YYEKEE (reference sequence). The CDR3 totals 16 residues. Trimming removed 2 bases at V and 0 bases at J, with 9 bases between. The CDR3 nucleotides are TGTGCCAGCAGCTTAACACTGAGCTCTGGGGCCAACGTCCTGACTTTC. Its translation: CASSLTLSSGANVLTF. The variable domain in full, with the rest retrieved from reference TRBV5-5 and TRBJ2-6, is DAGVTQSPTHLIKTRGQQVTLRCSPISGHKSVSWYQQVLGQGPQFIFQYYEKEERGRGNFPDRFSARQFPNYSSELNVNALLLGDSALYLCASSLTLSSGANVLTFGAGSRLTVL.

The chain employs TRBV29-1 and TRBJ1-3; D is unresolved. V was trimmed by 4 bases and J by 4 bases, leaving 11 bases between them. Germline assignment: CDR1 SQVTM and CDR2 ANQGSEA. The CDR3 consists of 13 residues. The CDR3 DNA reads as TGCAGCGTTGTCCGGGGAGACGGAAACACCATATATTTT. Its translation is CSVVRGDGNTIYF.

This clonotype was picked up a small number of times. J is TRBJ2-5 and V is TRBV4-2, with TRBD2 matching over 9 bases. Germline assignment: CDR1 LGHNA and CDR2 YNFKEQ. V trimming: 0 bases; J trimming: 3 bases; junction bases outside the gene matches: 8. This CDR3 region has 17 residues. The CDR3 DNA reads TGTGCCAGCAGCCAAGAGACGCTAGCGGGATTCAAAGAGACCCAGTACTTC. Translated, it gives CASSQETLAGFKETQYF.

This clonotype appeared a few times. This sequence joins TRBV4-3 and TRBJ2-1, with 8 bases identical to TRBD1. Germline V gene lookup returns CDR1 LGHNA and CDR2 YSLEER. The CDR3 contains 18 residues. The junction had 18 bases not matched to a gene; V was cut back by 3 bases and J by 8 bases. CDR3 residues: CASSQLDRAQVDIDEQFF. The CDR3 coding sequence is TGCGCCAGCAGCCAGCTGGACAGGGCACAGGTGGATATCGATGAGCAGTTCTTC.

This clonotype was picked up a small number of times. The rearrangement uses TRBV10-3 and TRBJ2-2; a weak D match, TRBD2 (6 bases). The V and J ends lost 3 bases and 2 bases respectively, with 10 bases between them. Germline CDR1 reads ENHRY; CDR2 reads SYGVKD. There are 15 residues in the CDR3. CDR3 DNA sequence: TGTGCCATCAGTGAAGGAGGGTTTAACACCGGGGAGCTGTTTTTT. Translated, it gives CAISEGGFNTGELFF.

The rearrangement joins TRBV5-1 to TRBJ2-7; TRBD1 might be the D (7 bases). CDR1 is SGHRS, CDR2 YFSETQ, per germline. V was shortened by 4 bases and J by 8 bases, with 25 bases between the two germline ends. The CDR3 sequence is 16 residues long. The CDR3 DNA reads as TGCGCCAGCAGCCCAAGACAGGGAGGAACCCTAATGCAGCAGTACTTC. As protein: CASSPRQGGTLMQQYF.